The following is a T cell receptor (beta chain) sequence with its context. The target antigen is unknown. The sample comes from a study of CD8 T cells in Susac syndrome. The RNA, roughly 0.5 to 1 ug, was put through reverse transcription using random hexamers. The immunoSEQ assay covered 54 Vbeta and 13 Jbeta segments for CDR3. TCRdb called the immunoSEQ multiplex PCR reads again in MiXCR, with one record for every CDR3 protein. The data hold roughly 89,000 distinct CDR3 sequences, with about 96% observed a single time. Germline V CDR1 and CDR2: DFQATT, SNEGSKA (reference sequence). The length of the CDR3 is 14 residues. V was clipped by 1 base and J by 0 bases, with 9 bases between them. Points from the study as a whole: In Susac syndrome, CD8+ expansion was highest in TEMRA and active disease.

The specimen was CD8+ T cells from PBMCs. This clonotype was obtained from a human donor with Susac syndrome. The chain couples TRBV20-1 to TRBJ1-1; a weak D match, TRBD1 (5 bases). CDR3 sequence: CSARVTGLNTEAFF. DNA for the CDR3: TGCAGTGCTAGAGTAACAGGTCTGAACACTGAAGCTTTCTTT.